This record covers a single T cell receptor (beta chain). No antigen is known for it. The sample comes from a study of T cells in Graves' hyperthyroidism and ophthalmopathy. Findings and limits, study-wide: In blood, most of the thyroid clonotypes expanded above 0.001 were also present. By a 13 V-J model, ophthalmopathy was set apart from stable hyperthyroidism.

V lost 2 bases, J lost 4 bases, and 14 bases lay in between. Germline assignment: CDR1 SGHDN and CDR2 FVKESK. The CDR3 contains 15 residues. Exclusion of patients followed from uncontrolled infection, other autoimmune disease, pregnancy or lactation. Based on clinical symptoms, serum thyroxine and TRAb, thyroid ultrasound and orbital computed tomography, diagnoses were reached. Authors of the study amplified TCR beta CDR3 regions from RNA transcripts. The TCR CDR3 was amplified in a first-round RT-PCR using the HTBI primer set. TCRdb re-analysed the multiplex PCR reads in MiXCR, keeping a single row per CDR3 protein. The sample yields about 570,000 distinct CDR3 sequences, just over 45% seen once.

The V gene is TRBV14, the J gene TRBJ2-5, with D perhaps matching TRBD1 (7 bases). The clonotype comes from an adult woman with Graves' disease, either hyperthyroidism or ophthalmopathy (not recorded which). Sample: peripheral blood or thyroid tissue (not recorded which). For the CDR3, the DNA is TGTGCCAGCAGCCAAAACGGAGGGGGCGGAGAGACCCAGTACTTC. This translates into CASSQNGGGGETQYF.